Listed below are T cell receptor beta chains from one sample, sequenced in a study of OX40 agonist ivuxolimab in advanced cancers. TCRdb's table, derived via immunoSEQ multiplex PCR, lists solely in-frame clones and lacks some. The table has 60,000 to 80,000 clones, approximately 90% seen once. Sequences were derived from CD4+ or CD8+ T cells sorted from blood, sampled in a trial of the OX40 agonist ivuxolimab. The receptor set was obtained from an adult with an advanced solid tumor such as melanoma, head and neck, liver or kidney cancer. The CDR3 runs from the conserved cysteine through the conserved F or W. A D gene is named only where the DNA matches it firmly. A clone size is listed for some rows: how often the clone was seen (once, few, many), or a class if it is expanded.

abundance: -; j_gene: TRBJ1-2; d_gene: TRBD1; v_gene: TRBV10-3; CDR3aa: CAISESVRGYGYTF; CDR3nt: TGTGCCATCAGTGAGTCGGTCAGGGGGTATGGCTACACCTTC
abundance: -; j_gene: TRBJ2-7; d_gene: -; v_gene: TRBV18; CDR3aa: CASSPLPPKASYYEQYF; CDR3nt: TGTGCCAGCTCACCACTGCCGCCTAAAGCCTCCTACTACGAGCAGTACTTC
abundance: -; j_gene: TRBJ2-7; d_gene: -; v_gene: TRBV4-1; CDR3aa: CASSQDPGGVYEQYF; CDR3nt: TGCGCCAGCAGCCAAGACCCCGGAGGGGTCTACGAGCAGTACTTC
abundance: once; j_gene: TRBJ1-5; d_gene: -; v_gene: TRBV18; CDR3aa: CASSTRDSNQPQHF; CDR3nt: TGTGCCAGCTCAACCCGGGACTCCAATCAGCCCCAGCATTTT
abundance: few; j_gene: TRBJ2-7; d_gene: TRBD2; v_gene: TRBV10-3; CDR3aa: CAISAGLGVVETSTYEQYF; CDR3nt: TGTGCCATCAGCGCGGGACTAGGCGTTGTTGAAACATCAACCTACGAGCAGTACTTC
abundance: -; j_gene: TRBJ1-1; d_gene: -; v_gene: TRBV4-1; CDR3aa: CASSQDKDRFFEAFF; CDR3nt: TGCGCCAGCAGCCAAGATAAAGATAGATTTTTTGAAGCTTTCTTT
abundance: -; j_gene: TRBJ1-2; d_gene: -; v_gene: TRBV20-1; CDR3aa: CSASQEGGYTF; CDR3nt: TGCAGTGCTAGCCAGGAGGGGGGCTACACCTTC
abundance: -; j_gene: TRBJ1-5; d_gene: -; v_gene: TRBV7-8; CDR3aa: CASSLEPAGDGQPQHF; CDR3nt: TGTGCCAGCAGCTTAGAGCCGGCAGGAGACGGTCAGCCCCAGCATTTT
abundance: -; j_gene: TRBJ1-6; d_gene: TRBD1; v_gene: TRBV4-3; CDR3aa: CASSQAWGRGESPLHF; CDR3nt: TGCGCCAGCAGCCAAGCCTGGGGCAGGGGGGAGTCACCCCTCCACTTT
abundance: -; j_gene: TRBJ1-4; d_gene: -; v_gene: TRBV6-6; CDR3aa: CASSYPQGRGEEKLFF; CDR3nt: TGTGCCAGCAGTTACCCCCAGGGCAGGGGAGAAGAAAAACTGTTTTTT
abundance: -; j_gene: TRBJ2-3; d_gene: TRBD2; v_gene: TRBV25-1; CDR3aa: CASRPRGTSTTSHTQYF; CDR3nt: TGTGCCAGCAGGCCTCGTGGGACTAGCACCACATCCCATACGCAGTATTTT
abundance: -; j_gene: TRBJ1-1; d_gene: -; v_gene: TRBV19; CDR3aa: CASSILRGEGEAFF; CDR3nt: TGTGCCAGTAGTATCCTAAGGGGGGAGGGTGAAGCTTTCTTT
abundance: -; j_gene: TRBJ2-1; d_gene: TRBD1; v_gene: TRBV10-1; CDR3aa: CASSESGTGGRGEQFF; CDR3nt: TGCGCCAGCAGTGAGTCTGGGACAGGGGGCCGGGGTGAGCAGTTCTTC
abundance: -; j_gene: TRBJ2-1; d_gene: -; v_gene: TRBV18; CDR3aa: CASSPQGSVDEQFF; CDR3nt: TGTGCCAGCTCACCTCAAGGGAGCGTCGATGAGCAGTTCTTC
abundance: -; j_gene: TRBJ1-1; d_gene: TRBD1; v_gene: TRBV5-1; CDR3aa: CASSVGGQPNTEAFF; CDR3nt: TGCGCCAGCAGCGTGGGGGGACAGCCGAACACTGAAGCTTTCTTT
abundance: -; j_gene: TRBJ2-7; d_gene: -; v_gene: TRBV2; CDR3aa: CASSEGWNEQYF; CDR3nt: TGTGCCAGCAGTGAAGGGTGGAACGAGCAGTACTTC
abundance: once; j_gene: TRBJ1-1; d_gene: -; v_gene: TRBV19; CDR3aa: CASSMQGSYTEAFF; CDR3nt: TGTGCCAGTAGTATGCAGGGAAGTTACACTGAAGCTTTCTTT
abundance: -; j_gene: TRBJ2-6; d_gene: -; v_gene: TRBV18; CDR3aa: CASSLDSSGANVLTF; CDR3nt: TGTGCCAGCTCCCTGGACAGCTCTGGGGCCAACGTCCTGACTTTC
abundance: -; j_gene: TRBJ1-5; d_gene: -; v_gene: TRBV5-1; CDR3aa: CASSSGGPNQPQHF; CDR3nt: TGCGCCAGCAGCTCCGGGGGGCCCAATCAGCCCCAGCATTTT
abundance: once; j_gene: TRBJ2-3; d_gene: -; v_gene: TRBV5-6; CDR3aa: CASSLEVTDTQYF; CDR3nt: TGTGCCAGCAGCTTGGAAGTCACAGATACGCAGTATTTT
abundance: -; j_gene: TRBJ2-4; d_gene: -; v_gene: TRBV7-8; CDR3aa: CASSLARGLLGNIQYF; CDR3nt: TGTGCCAGCAGCTTAGCCCGCGGACTTCTCGGGAACATTCAGTACTTC
abundance: -; j_gene: TRBJ1-1; d_gene: TRBD1; v_gene: TRBV27; CDR3aa: CASSFTGVAEAFF; CDR3nt: TGTGCCAGCAGTTTTACAGGGGTTGCTGAAGCTTTCTTT
abundance: -; j_gene: TRBJ2-1; d_gene: -; v_gene: TRBV2; CDR3aa: CASKEIREFGWDGRREYNEQFF; CDR3nt: TGTGCCAGCAAGGAGATCCGGGAATTCGGTTGGGACGGGAGACGGGAGTACAATGAGCAGTTCTTC
abundance: -; j_gene: TRBJ2-5; d_gene: TRBD1; v_gene: TRBV7-2; CDR3aa: CASSVGQGPETQYF; CDR3nt: TGTGCCAGCAGCGTGGGACAGGGGCCCGAGACCCAGTACTTC
abundance: -; j_gene: TRBJ2-7; d_gene: TRBD1; v_gene: TRBV30; CDR3aa: CAWSGGRGTGLNEQYF; CDR3nt: TGTGCCTGGAGTGGGGGGAGGGGGACAGGGCTCAACGAGCAGTACTTC
abundance: -; j_gene: TRBJ2-1; d_gene: TRBD2; v_gene: TRBV19; CDR3aa: CASSKVTSGGVEQFF; CDR3nt: TGTGCCAGTAGTAAGGTGACTAGCGGGGGGGTTGAGCAGTTCTTC
abundance: -; j_gene: TRBJ2-4; d_gene: TRBD2; v_gene: TRBV4-2; CDR3aa: CASSHTSGTLPKNIQYF; CDR3nt: TGTGCCAGCAGCCACACTAGCGGAACCCTACCCAAAAACATTCAGTACTTC
abundance: -; j_gene: TRBJ1-2; d_gene: TRBD1; v_gene: TRBV7-6; CDR3aa: CASSKGQGVNYGYTF; CDR3nt: TGTGCCAGCAGCAAGGGACAGGGGGTTAACTATGGCTACACCTTC
abundance: -; j_gene: TRBJ2-1; d_gene: -; v_gene: TRBV11-3; CDR3aa: CASSLVTAYNEQFF; CDR3nt: TGTGCCAGCAGCTTAGTGACAGCCTACAATGAGCAGTTCTTC
abundance: -; j_gene: TRBJ2-1; d_gene: -; v_gene: TRBV7-2; CDR3aa: CASSQQGYNEQFF; CDR3nt: TGTGCCAGCAGTCAACAGGGTTACAATGAGCAGTTCTTC
abundance: -; j_gene: TRBJ2-1; d_gene: TRBD1; v_gene: TRBV19; CDR3aa: CASSKGTGDYNEQFF; CDR3nt: TGTGCCAGTAGTAAAGGGACAGGGGACTACAATGAGCAGTTCTTC
abundance: -; j_gene: TRBJ2-3; d_gene: TRBD2; v_gene: TRBV2; CDR3aa: CASSVTRTSGKGDTQYF; CDR3nt: TGTGCCAGCAGTGTAACTAGGACTAGCGGGAAGGGAGATACGCAGTATTTT
abundance: -; j_gene: TRBJ2-2; d_gene: TRBD2; v_gene: TRBV4-3; CDR3aa: CASSQGSPGTSIGELFF; CDR3nt: TGCGCCAGCAGCCAAGGAAGTCCCGGGACTAGCATCGGGGAGCTGTTTTTT
abundance: -; j_gene: TRBJ2-7; d_gene: TRBD1; v_gene: TRBV29-1; CDR3aa: CSVSRQGSSYEQYF; CDR3nt: TGCAGCGTCTCGCGACAGGGAAGCTCCTACGAGCAGTACTTC
abundance: -; j_gene: TRBJ2-1; d_gene: TRBD1; v_gene: TRBV5-1; CDR3aa: CASSSLQTGKHEQFF; CDR3nt: TGCGCCAGCAGTTCCCTTCAGACAGGGAAGCACGAGCAGTTCTTC
abundance: once; j_gene: TRBJ1-5; d_gene: TRBD1; v_gene: TRBV6-6; CDR3aa: CASRLTGGEVNQPQHF; CDR3nt: TGTGCCAGCAGGCTGACAGGGGGCGAAGTCAATCAGCCCCAGCATTTT
abundance: -; j_gene: TRBJ1-2; d_gene: TRBD1; v_gene: TRBV29-1; CDR3aa: CSVATGGYGYTF; CDR3nt: TGCAGCGTCGCTACAGGGGGCTATGGCTACACCTTC
abundance: -; j_gene: TRBJ2-3; d_gene: -; v_gene: TRBV5-1; CDR3aa: CASSPLPGDTQYF; CDR3nt: TGCGCCAGCAGCCCCCTCCCCGGAGATACGCAGTATTTT
abundance: -; j_gene: TRBJ1-5; d_gene: TRBD1; v_gene: TRBV7-8; CDR3aa: CASSKTGGFVNQPQHF; CDR3nt: TGTGCCAGCAGCAAAACAGGGGGCTTTGTCAATCAGCCCCAGCATTTT
abundance: -; j_gene: TRBJ1-2; d_gene: -; v_gene: TRBV6-6; CDR3aa: CASSAPGGDNYGYTF; CDR3nt: TGTGCCAGCAGTGCTCCGGGAGGGGACAACTATGGCTACACCTTC
abundance: -; j_gene: TRBJ2-1; d_gene: -; v_gene: TRBV27; CDR3aa: CASRVSQGGYNEQFF; CDR3nt: TGTGCCAGCAGGGTCAGCCAAGGGGGTTACAATGAGCAGTTCTTC
abundance: -; j_gene: TRBJ1-5; d_gene: -; v_gene: TRBV30; CDR3aa: CAWSPVGRPQHF; CDR3nt: TGTGCCTGGAGTCCCGTGGGGCGGCCCCAGCATTTT
abundance: -; j_gene: TRBJ2-7; d_gene: -; v_gene: TRBV7-6; CDR3aa: CASSLGELNYEQYF; CDR3nt: TGTGCCAGCAGCTTAGGAGAGTTAAACTACGAGCAGTACTTC
abundance: -; j_gene: TRBJ2-7; d_gene: -; v_gene: TRBV7-2; CDR3aa: CASTPPGVLSYEQYF; CDR3nt: TGTGCCAGCACCCCGCCGGGCGTCCTCTCCTACGAGCAGTACTTC
abundance: -; j_gene: TRBJ2-1; d_gene: TRBD2; v_gene: TRBV11-3; CDR3aa: CASSLTTWTSGHTYNEQFF; CDR3nt: TGTGCCAGCAGCTTAACAACCTGGACTAGCGGTCACACCTACAATGAGCAGTTCTTC